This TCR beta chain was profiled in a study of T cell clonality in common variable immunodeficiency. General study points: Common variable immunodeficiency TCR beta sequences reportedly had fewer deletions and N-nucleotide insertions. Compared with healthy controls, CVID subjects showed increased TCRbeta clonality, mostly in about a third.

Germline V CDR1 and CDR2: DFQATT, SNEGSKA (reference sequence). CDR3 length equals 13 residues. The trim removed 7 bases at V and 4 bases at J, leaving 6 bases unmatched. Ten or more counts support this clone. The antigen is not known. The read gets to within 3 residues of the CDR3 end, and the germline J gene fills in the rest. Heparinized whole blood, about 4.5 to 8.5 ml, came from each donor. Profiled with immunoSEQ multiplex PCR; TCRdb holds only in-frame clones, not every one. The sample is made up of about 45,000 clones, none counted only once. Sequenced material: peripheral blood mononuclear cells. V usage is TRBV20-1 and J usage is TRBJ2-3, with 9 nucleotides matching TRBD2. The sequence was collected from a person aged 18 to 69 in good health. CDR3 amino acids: CSVLAGVPDTQYF. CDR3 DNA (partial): TGCAGTGTTTTAGCGGGAGTCCCAGATACG.